This T cell receptor beta chain was sequenced for a study of graft-versus-host responses after intestinal transplantation. Whole-study context: Once they had received anti-thymocyte globulin induction, all recipients took tacrolimus and steroids for around three years.

The protocol was immunoSEQ multiplex PCR, while the TCRdb copy is restricted to in-frame clones and leaves out a portion. The sample records roughly 39,000 clones, about 95% being singletons. A word on this clone: The antigen remains undetermined.

Study findings and constraints: Association was observed between peak circulating GvH clone levels and early post-transplant HvG declines. GvH clones were identified in recipient marrow, with some first appearing in ileum or blood.

This TCR was sampled from a human donor who was the organ donor for an intestinal transplant. The input for sequencing was unstimulated CD8+ T cells sorted from spleen or lymph node cells, taken before transplant.

CDR3 bases: TGCGCCGCATCCCGAGCGGGGACCTACGAGCAGTACTTC. Its translation: CAASRAGTYEQYF. This rearrangement joins TRBV10-2 to TRBJ2-7; 7 bases line up with TRBD2. The CDR3 extends over 13 amino acids. Trimming took 11 bases from V and 2 from J; bases not matched to a gene: 9. Germline values: CDR1 WSHSY, CDR2 SAAADI.